This is a list of T cell receptor beta chains from one sample in a study of T cell responses to AZD1222 COVID-19 vaccine. Libraries were prepared by immunoSEQ multiplex PCR; TCRdb keeps only in-frame clonotypes and omits some of them. The table lists over 100,000 clones, approximately 89% of them singletons. The source material was peripheral blood, sampled 28 days after the second dose of the MenACWY control vaccine. These receptors came from an adult who received the MenACWY meningococcal vaccine as a control. CDR3s leave out the opening cysteine and the closing phenylalanine or tryptophan. The order of the fields is V gene, CDR3 protein.

TRBV4-1 | ASSPGQERIGSTSNQPQH
TRBV7-2 | ASSLDRGAYGYT
TRBV19 | ATSARSAAHQH
TRBV19 | ASSIQGFEAF
TRBV5-1 | ASSLPTGGQEKLF
TRBV4-3 | ASSQADRPNSPLH
TRBV6-5 | ASSTRPSNTEAF
TRBV5-1 | ASSRRQGANEKLF
TRBV4-1 | ASPQHAHEQF
TRBV2 | ASSEEAVSNTGELF
TRBV11-2 | ASSPGVGARPTNEKLF
TRBV4-3 | ASSVQRGGQYEQY
TRBV27 | ASSLLPPRGITYEQY
TRBV15 | ATSRGLGNTEAF
TRBV7-2 | ASSSDTGELF
TRBV4-3 | ASSLSWGEYNEQF
TRBV4-3 | ASSQTGTGSTEAF
TRBV15 | ATSRDPGTGGATEAF
TRBV27 | ASSLHQGLGVYGYT
TRBV7-2 | ASSLTPRDDYGYT
TRBV19 | ASSPRQGVGTEAF
TRBV7-9 | ASSLVDRANYGYT
TRBV2 | ASSATSGGARPTDTQY
TRBV9 | ASSPPSLDTQY
TRBV19 | ASTPQHRLTMGYT
TRBV7-2 | ASRDQRSGNTIY
TRBV20-1 | SRQGAETQY